A selection of T cell receptor beta chains follows, all from one sample in a study of OX40 agonist ivuxolimab in advanced cancers. Repertoires were generated with immunoSEQ multiplex PCR, while TCRdb's copy carries only in-frame clones and drops some. The sample carries roughly 42,000 clones, 80% to 90% recorded once. The sample here was CD4+ or CD8+ T cells sorted from blood, taken in a trial of the OX40 agonist ivuxolimab. The receptors originated from an adult with an advanced solid tumor such as melanoma, head and neck, liver or kidney cancer. The CDR3 runs from the conserved cysteine through the conserved F or W.

TRBJ2-3,TRBV5-5,CASSPQLTSGGMRDTQYF
TRBJ1-6,TRBV12-5,CASGFGGLYNSPLHF
TRBJ2-2,TRBV11-3,CASSFGTGELFF
TRBJ2-5,TRBV5-1,CASALGLAGVGETQYF
TRBJ1-1,TRBV4-3,CASSQDRGGNTEAFF
.,TRBV5-8,CASSPEGAGAYEQYF
TRBJ2-7,TRBV28,CASNYLRAGEQYF
TRBJ2-7,TRBV9,CASSARDNYEQYF
TRBJ2-3,TRBV7-6,CASSLGGGARATDTQYF
TRBJ1-4,TRBV7-6,CASSLVITATNEKLFF
TRBJ2-3,TRBV7-8,CASSKPLGVGDTDTQYF
TRBJ2-3,TRBV20-1,CSARGGDTQYF
TRBJ2-3,TRBV5-7,CASTNPGQGFTDTQYF
TRBJ1-1,TRBV5-1,CASSPWKGSTEAFF
TRBJ2-7,TRBV9,CASSVGDYEQYF
TRBJ1-5,TRBV6-5,CASSYRALDSNQPQHF
TRBJ2-2,TRBV5-6,CASSLVAGGTGELFF
TRBJ1-4,TRBV7-9,CASSLGISEKLFF
TRBJ2-5,TRBV29-1,CSAQSGRVRETQYF
TRBJ2-3,TRBV6-6,CASSDDRFTDTQYF
TRBJ2-3,TRBV2,CASWVLSQDTQYF
TRBJ2-7,TRBV7-9,CASSLSYEQYF
TRBJ2-1,TRBV9,CASSASYNEQFF
TRBJ2-7,TRBV7-6,CASSSGMGPVPYEQYF
TRBJ2-1,TRBV7-2,CASSLAWVGTSGGSYNEQFF
TRBJ1-1,TRBV4-1,CASSQGAHMNTEAFF
TRBJ2-7,TRBV29-1,CSVIRVGEQYF
TRBJ1-2,TRBV5-4,CASSLNWGRDGYTF
TRBJ2-5,TRBV19,CASSITDTYQETQYF
TRBJ1-1,TRBV11-2,CASSSNIEAFF
TRBJ2-3,TRBV29-1,CSVEGGTLGTDTQYF
.,TRBV19,CASSPAGTSGASYEQYF
TRBJ1-1,TRBV15,CATSRGAGYTEAFF
TRBJ1-2,TRBV11-2,CASSLGSQTSGYTF
TRBJ2-3,TRBV5-6,CASSWGRNTDTQYF
TRBJ1-2,TRBV4-1,CASSQVVRSPNYGYTF
TRBJ2-1,TRBV9,CASSVEGRTYNEQFF
TRBJ1-5,TRBV6-5,CASGQGASQPQHF
TRBJ1-5,TRBV5-4,CASSLGDQPQHF
TRBJ2-7,TRBV29-1,CSVEALGGNSYEQYF
TRBJ1-1,TRBV7-9,CASSLATGAFDNTEAFF
TRBJ2-7,TRBV5-6,CASAQGWASGNLYEQYF
TRBJ2-1,TRBV6-5,CASTQYTNEQFF
TRBJ1-1,TRBV4-2,CASSQVLGARHTEAFF
TRBJ2-7,TRBV28,CAIPDRAKSYEQYF
TRBJ2-6,TRBV5-5,CASSLVWRLTPGANVLTF
TRBJ1-1,TRBV4-3,CASSQLTRAEAFF